This T cell receptor (beta chain) was sequenced in a study of T cell changes during pregnancy in multiple sclerosis. Measured with immunoSEQ multiplex PCR; TCRdb has only the in-frame clones, and not every one. This sample has around 92,000 clones; around 93% occur once, and the top ten carry roughly 0.95%. Germline lookup yields CDR1 SNHLY and CDR2 FYNNEI. The CDR3 covers 13 residues. V was trimmed by 7 bases and J by 10 bases, leaving 17 bases between them. The source material was peripheral blood, sampled after pregnancy. The V and J genes are TRBV2 and TRBJ2-1; D is perhaps TRBD1 (5 bases). This receptor was identified in a female donor with multiple sclerosis, enrolled in a pregnancy study. CDR3 sequence reads: CASTARQRGEQFF. The CDR3 nucleotides are TGTGCCAGCACGGCGCGTCAAAGGGGCGAGCAGTTCTTC.